This T cell receptor beta chain emerged from a study of blood T cell repertoires in COVID-19 (TCRdb year 2020). Looking at the study overall: Collaborator samples came from the United States, Italy and Spain and covered acute and convalescent phases of COVID-19. The material from the prospective study consisted of cDNA or gDNA derived from T cells, B-cell-depleted T cells, or PBMCs. Subjects who had been exposed to COVID-19, were actively infected with it, or had recovered from it provided the deeply sampled blood TCRbeta repertoires that made up the dataset. A freely available public database, intended as a resource for researchers studying the immune response to SARS-CoV-2, is where the repertoires were released. The samples were drawn from two sources: the first 160 participants of the ongoing ImmuneRACE study, and 1,254 subjects contributed by 6 global collaborators. The sample metadata nearly always contained a de-identified subject ID, COVID-19 status, age in years and sex. HLA class I and class II types, where available, came from metadata supplied by the sample provider rather than from assay-based typing. Broader findings and caveats from the paper: The amount of clinical and demographic metadata varied by source and participant and was provided uncurated.

About this clone itself: Its antigen has not been determined. No base quality values were provided; no much bigger clone lies one nucleotide off.

Trimming leaves V shorter by 1 base and J shorter by 6 bases, with the junction holding 11 bases beyond the gene matches. The CDR3 contains 16 residues, cysteine and phenylalanine counted. The only DNA kept is the CDR3, 48 bases in frame from the first base. According to the germline V gene, CDR1 reads SGHAT and CDR2 reads FQNNGV. TCRbeta CDR3 regions were amplified from genomic DNA by means of the immunoSEQ Assay, a bias-controlled multiplex PCR. Processing in the source paper ran as follows. The number of nucleated cells in each sample was estimated from the amplification of reference gene primers within the assay. To quantify the absolute abundance of each unique TCRbeta CDR3 rearrangement, sequence reads were collapsed and filtered. Productive Simpson clonality was computed per sample as the square root of Simpson's diversity index over productive rearrangements. In its TCRdb copy, this immuneACCESS table keeps in-frame sequences only and misses some clones. Where compared with another copy, unresolved V genes explain less than half of these, and the others have no known cause. The DNA was the basis for D and trimming; V, J and clone size are from that table. This sample gives 150,000 to 200,000 clones in total; over 75% of them show up just once. 10% to 15% of the sample rests with the top ten.

Another Seattle source contributed samples from volunteer blood donors who had recovered from COVID-19. The collaborating institutions used their own protocols to collect whole blood in K2EDTA tubes. For TCRbeta analysis, collaborators shipped samples in one of three forms: frozen whole blood, isolated PBMCs, or DNA extracted from either of those sample types. This receptor chain uses TRBV11-2 and TRBJ1-2; 7 bases in the middle match TRBD1. This receptor was obtained from a man aged 65 to 85 who had recovered from COVID-19. The sample comprised peripheral blood. The DNA reads TGTGCCAGCAGCTTAGTCCGAGTAGGGGGCTATGATGGCTACACCTTC. Its coded protein is CASSLVRVGGYDGYTF.